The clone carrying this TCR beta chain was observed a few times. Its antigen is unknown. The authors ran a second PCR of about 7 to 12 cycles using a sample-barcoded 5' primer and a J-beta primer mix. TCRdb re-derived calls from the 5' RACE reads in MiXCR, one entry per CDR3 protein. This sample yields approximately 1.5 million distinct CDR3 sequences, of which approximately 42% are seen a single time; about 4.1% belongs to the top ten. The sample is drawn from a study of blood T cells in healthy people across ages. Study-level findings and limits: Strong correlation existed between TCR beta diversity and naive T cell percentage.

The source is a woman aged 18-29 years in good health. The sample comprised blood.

CDR3 protein: CASRPTAFRTDNEQFF. The CDR3 coding sequence is TGTGCCAGCAGGCCGACGGCTTTTCGCACCGACAATGAGCAGTTCTTC. The chain combines TRBV6-5 with TRBJ2-1; no reliable D call. Germline values: CDR1 MNHEY, CDR2 SVGAGI. Trimming stripped 6 bases from V and 5 bases from J, with 20 bases between. The CDR3 contains 16 residues.